This TCR beta chain was obtained from a study of a mutant IDH1 vaccine in newly diagnosed glioma. Study-level background: Eight vaccinations went to patients in weeks 1, 3, 5, 7, 11, 15, 19, 23. Treated individuals were approximately 60% male and approximately 40% female, averaging roughly 38 years of age. Findings of the study overall: Detectable vaccine-induced immune responses arose in roughly 93% of patients. Seemingly, top peripheral T cell clonotype changes bore no relation to pseudoprogression.

After removal of 1 base from V and 4 bases from J, the junction contained 8 bases not matched to a gene. The germline gives CDR1 MNHEY, CDR2 SVGAGI. This CDR3 contains 16 residues. To note about this clone: Its antigen is unidentified.

Profiling relied on immunoSEQ multiplex PCR, and the TCRdb table lists in-frame clones only, not all of them. The sample contains about 65,000 clones, roughly 85% of which appear only once. The sample's time point: week 23, last vaccination. The content of each vaccine dose was 300 ug of mutant IDH1 20-mer peptide, and topical imiquimod accompanied it. The source is a man aged 30 to 39 with glioma. The material was PBMCs, obtained from a glioma patient whose treatment included an IDH1 peptide vaccine. The chain couples TRBV6-5 to TRBJ2-3, with TRBD2 matching over 7 bases. The CDR3 DNA reads TGTGCCAGCAGTTACTTCACCGGGGGGACGTCAGATACGCAGTATTTT. Protein sequence: CASSYFTGGTSDTQYF.